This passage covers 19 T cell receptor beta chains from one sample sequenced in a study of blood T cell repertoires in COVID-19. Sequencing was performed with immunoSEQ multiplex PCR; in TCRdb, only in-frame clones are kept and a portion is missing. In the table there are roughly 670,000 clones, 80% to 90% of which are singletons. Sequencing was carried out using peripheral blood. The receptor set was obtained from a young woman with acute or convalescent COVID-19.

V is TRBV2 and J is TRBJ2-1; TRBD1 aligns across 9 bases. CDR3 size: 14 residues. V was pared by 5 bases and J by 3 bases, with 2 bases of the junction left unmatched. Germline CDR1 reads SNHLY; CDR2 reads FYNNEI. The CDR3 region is CASSYRGLYNEQFF. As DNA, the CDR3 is TGTGCCAGCAGTTACAGGGGGCTCTACAATGAGCAGTTCTTC.

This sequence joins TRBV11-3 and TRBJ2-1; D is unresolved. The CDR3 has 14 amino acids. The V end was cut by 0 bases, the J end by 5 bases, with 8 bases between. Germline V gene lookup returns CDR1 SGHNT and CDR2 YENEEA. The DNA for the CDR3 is TGTGCCAGCAGCTTAGATCAGGTTGACAATGAGCAGTTCTTC. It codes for CASSLDQVDNEQFF.

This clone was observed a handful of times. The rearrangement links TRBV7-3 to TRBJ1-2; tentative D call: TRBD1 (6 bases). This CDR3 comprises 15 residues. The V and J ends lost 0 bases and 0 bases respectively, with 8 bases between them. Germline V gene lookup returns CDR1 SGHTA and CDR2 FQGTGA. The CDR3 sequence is CASSLTGATNYGYTF. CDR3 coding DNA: TGTGCCAGCAGCTTAACGGGGGCTACTAACTATGGCTACACCTTC.

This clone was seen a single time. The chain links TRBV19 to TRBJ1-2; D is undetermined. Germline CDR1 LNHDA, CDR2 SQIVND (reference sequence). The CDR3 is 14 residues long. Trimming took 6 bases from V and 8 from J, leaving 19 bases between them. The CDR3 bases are TGTGCCAGTAGCCCCGGGAGCTTGGGTTACGGCTACACCTTC. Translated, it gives CASSPGSLGYGYTF.

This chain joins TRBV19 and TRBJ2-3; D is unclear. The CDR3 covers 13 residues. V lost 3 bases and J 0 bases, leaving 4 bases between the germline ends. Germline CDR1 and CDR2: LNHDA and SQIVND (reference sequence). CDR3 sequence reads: CASSMQSTDTQYF. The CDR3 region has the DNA TGTGCCAGTAGTATGCAGAGCACAGATACGCAGTATTTT.

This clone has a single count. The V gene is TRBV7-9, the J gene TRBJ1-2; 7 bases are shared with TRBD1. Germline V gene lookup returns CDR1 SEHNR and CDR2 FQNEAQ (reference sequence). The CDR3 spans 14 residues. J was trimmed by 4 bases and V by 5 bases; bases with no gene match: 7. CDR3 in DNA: TGTGCCAGCAGCCGGGACAGACTGGCCTATGGCTACACCTTC. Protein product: CASSRDRLAYGYTF.

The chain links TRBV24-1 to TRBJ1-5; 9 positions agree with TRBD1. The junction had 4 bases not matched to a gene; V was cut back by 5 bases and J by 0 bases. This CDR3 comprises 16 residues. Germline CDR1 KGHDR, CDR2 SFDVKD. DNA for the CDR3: TGTGCCACCAGTGCCGGGACAGGGTCTAGCAATCAGCCCCAGCATTTT. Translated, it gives CATSAGTGSSNQPQHF.

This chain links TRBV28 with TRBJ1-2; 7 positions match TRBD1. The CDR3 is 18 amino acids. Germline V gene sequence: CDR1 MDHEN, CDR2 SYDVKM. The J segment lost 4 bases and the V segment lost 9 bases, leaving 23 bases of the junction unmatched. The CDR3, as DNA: TGTGCCAGTACCCCACCTAGACAGGGCGGAAGTCGTAGCTATGGCTACACCTTC. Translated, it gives CASTPPRQGGSRSYGYTF.

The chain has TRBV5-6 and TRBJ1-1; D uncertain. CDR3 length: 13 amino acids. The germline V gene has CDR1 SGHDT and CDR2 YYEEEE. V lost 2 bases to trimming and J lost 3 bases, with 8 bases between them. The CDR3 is CASSFPSDTEAFF. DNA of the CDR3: TGTGCCAGCAGCTTCCCCTCGGACACTGAAGCTTTCTTT.

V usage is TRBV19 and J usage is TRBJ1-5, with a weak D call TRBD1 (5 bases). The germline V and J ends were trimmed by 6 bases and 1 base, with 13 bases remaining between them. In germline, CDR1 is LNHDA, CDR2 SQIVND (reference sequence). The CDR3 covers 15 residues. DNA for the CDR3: TGTGCCAGTAGGCGGGGAGAGGGGAGCAATCAGCCCCAGCATTTT. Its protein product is CASRRGEGSNQPQHF.

The CDR3 sequence: CASSSWEGPQHF. The CDR3 DNA sequence: TGTGCCAGCAGCTCGTGGGAGGGGCCCCAGCATTTT. The J gene is TRBJ1-5, the V gene TRBV7-9, with D unresolved. Deletions cut 4 bases from V and 9 bases from J, with 10 bases between. The CDR3 is 12 residues long. Germline CDR1 SEHNR, CDR2 FQNEAQ (reference sequence). Full variable domain (outside the CDR3, taken from reference TRBV7-9 and TRBJ1-5): DTGVSQNPRHKITKRGQNVTFRCDPISEHNRLYWYRQTLGQGPEFLTYFQNEAQLEKSRLLSDRFSAERPKGSFSTLEIQRTEQGDSAMYLCASSSWEGPQHFGDGTRLSIL.

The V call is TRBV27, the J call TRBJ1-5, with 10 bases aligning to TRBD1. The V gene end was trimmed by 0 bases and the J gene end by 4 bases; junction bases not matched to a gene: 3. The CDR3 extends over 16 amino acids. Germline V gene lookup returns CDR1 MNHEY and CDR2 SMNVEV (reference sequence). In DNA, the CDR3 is TGTGCCAGCAGTTTATCTTGGACAGGGGGAAATCAGCCCCAGCATTTT. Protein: CASSLSWTGGNQPQHF.

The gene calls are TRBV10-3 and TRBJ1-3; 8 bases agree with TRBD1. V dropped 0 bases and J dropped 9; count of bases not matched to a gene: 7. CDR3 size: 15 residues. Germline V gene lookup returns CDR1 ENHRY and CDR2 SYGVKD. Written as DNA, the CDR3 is TGTGCCATCAGTGAGTCGGACAGGGTGCGTGGCACCATATATTTT. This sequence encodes CAISESDRVRGTIYF.

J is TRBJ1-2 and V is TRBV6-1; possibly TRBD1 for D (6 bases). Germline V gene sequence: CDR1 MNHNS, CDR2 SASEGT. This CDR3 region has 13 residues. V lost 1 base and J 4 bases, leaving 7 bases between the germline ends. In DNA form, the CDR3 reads TGTGCCAGCAGTGAAGACAGGGTCTATGGCTACACCTTC. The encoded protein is CASSEDRVYGYTF.

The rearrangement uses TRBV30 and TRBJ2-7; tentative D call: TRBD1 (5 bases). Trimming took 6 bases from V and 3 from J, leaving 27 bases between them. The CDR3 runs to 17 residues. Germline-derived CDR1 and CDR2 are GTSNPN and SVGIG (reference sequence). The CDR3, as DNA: TGTGCCTGTACTCCAGGGTTTGGGGCTGATAAGCGCTACGAGCAGTACTTC. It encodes CACTPGFGADKRYEQYF. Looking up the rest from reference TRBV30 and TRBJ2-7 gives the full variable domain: SQTIHQWPATLVQPVGSPLSLECTVEGTSNPNLYWYRQAAGRGLQLLFYSVGIGQISSEVPQNLSASRPQDRQFILSSKKLLLSDSGFYLCACTPGFGADKRYEQYFGPGTRLTVT.

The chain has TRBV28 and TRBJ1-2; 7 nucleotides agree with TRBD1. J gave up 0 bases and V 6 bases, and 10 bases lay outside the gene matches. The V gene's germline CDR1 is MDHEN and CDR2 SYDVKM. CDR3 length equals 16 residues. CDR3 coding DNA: TGTGCCAGCAGAGCCCAACAGGGGATAGCTAACTATGGCTACACCTTC. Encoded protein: CASRAQQGIANYGYTF.

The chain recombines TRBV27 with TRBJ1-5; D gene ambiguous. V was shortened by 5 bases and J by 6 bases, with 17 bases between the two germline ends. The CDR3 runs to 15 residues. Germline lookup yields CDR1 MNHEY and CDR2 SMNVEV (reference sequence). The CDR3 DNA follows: TGTGCCAGCAGTCCGCGGGGTTTCAGAGGTCAGCCCCAGCATTTT. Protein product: CASSPRGFRGQPQHF.

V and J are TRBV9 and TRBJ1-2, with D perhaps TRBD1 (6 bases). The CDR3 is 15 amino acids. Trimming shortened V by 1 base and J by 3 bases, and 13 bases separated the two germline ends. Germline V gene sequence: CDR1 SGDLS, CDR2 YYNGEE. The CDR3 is CASSVRDIFDYGYTF. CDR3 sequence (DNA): TGTGCCAGCAGCGTAAGGGACATCTTCGACTATGGCTACACCTTC.

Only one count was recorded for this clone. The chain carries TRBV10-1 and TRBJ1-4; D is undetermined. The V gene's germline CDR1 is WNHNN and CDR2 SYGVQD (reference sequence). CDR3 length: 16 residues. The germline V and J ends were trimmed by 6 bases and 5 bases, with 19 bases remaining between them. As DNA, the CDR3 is TGCGCCAGCAGGGTCACTATTCAAGGGAGGAATGAAAAACTGTTTTTT. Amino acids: CASRVTIQGRNEKLFF.